The source of this T cell receptor beta chain is a study of neurological immune-mediated disorders. Study-level findings and limits: No CDR3 amino acid sequences were shared by expanded clones across subjects, suggesting private repertoires in all groups. The greatest degree of TCR clonal expansion was observed in HTLV-1-associated myelopathy, with the lowest in multiple sclerosis, below that of healthy controls.

A single run covered 15-18 subjects with over 200 million TCR-beta sequences. From the 5' RACE reads, TCRdb called clonotypes with MiXCR, one entry per CDR3 protein. The repertoire holds more than 40,000 distinct CDR3 sequences, with approximately 2.8% as singletons. The table lists this clonotype with many counts. Its antigen remains unidentified. The CDR3 extends over 14 amino acids. Deletions cut 10 bases from V and 2 bases from J, with 15 bases between. The germline V gene encodes CDR1 ENHRY and CDR2 SYGVKD. This clonotype originated in a woman in her forties or fifties with multiple sclerosis. The specimen sequenced was PBMCs. V usage is TRBV10-3 and J usage is TRBJ2-1; maybe TRBD2 (6 bases). For the CDR3, the DNA is TGTGCCAGCTCCTCGGCGGGGACCTACAATGAGCAGTTCTTC. Protein sequence: CASSSAGTYNEQFF.